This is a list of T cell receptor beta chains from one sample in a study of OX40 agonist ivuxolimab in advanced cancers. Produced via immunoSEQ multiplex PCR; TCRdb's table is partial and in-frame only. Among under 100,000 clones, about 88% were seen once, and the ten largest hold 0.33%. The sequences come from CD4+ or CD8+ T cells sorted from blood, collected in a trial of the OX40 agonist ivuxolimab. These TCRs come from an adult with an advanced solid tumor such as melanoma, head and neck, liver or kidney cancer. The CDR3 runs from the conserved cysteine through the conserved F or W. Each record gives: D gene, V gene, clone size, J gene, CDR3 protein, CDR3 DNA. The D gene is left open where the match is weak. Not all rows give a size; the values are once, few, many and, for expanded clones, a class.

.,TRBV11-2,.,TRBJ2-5,CASSLVDFKRQETQYF,TGTGCCAGCAGCTTAGTGGACTTTAAGCGCCAAGAGACCCAGTACTTC
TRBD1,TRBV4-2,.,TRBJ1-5,CASSHSVPGTGRGLHQPQHF,TGTGCCAGCAGCCATTCTGTCCCCGGGACAGGGAGGGGGTTGCATCAGCCCCAGCATTTT
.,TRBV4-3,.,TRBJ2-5,CASSQDWGGGGQTQYF,TGCGCCAGCAGCCAAGATTGGGGCGGAGGCGGGCAGACCCAGTACTTC
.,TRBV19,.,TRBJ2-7,CASSITGVTTYEQYF,TGTGCCAGTAGTATCACGGGAGTAACAACCTACGAGCAGTACTTC
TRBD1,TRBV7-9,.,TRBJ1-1,CASSLTGVYTEAFF,TGTGCCAGCAGCTTGACAGGGGTGTACACTGAAGCTTTCTTT
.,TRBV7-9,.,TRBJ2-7,CASSQGFSYEQYF,TGTGCCAGCAGCCAGGGATTCTCCTACGAGCAGTACTTC
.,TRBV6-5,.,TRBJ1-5,CASGQNQPQHF,TGTGCCAGCGGTCAAAATCAGCCCCAGCATTTT
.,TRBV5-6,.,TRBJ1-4,CASSLWDTGNEKLFF,TGTGCCAGCAGCTTGTGGGACACGGGTAATGAAAAACTGTTTTTT
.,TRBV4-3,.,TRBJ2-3,CASSQVADTQYF,TGCGCCAGCAGCCAAGTGGCAGATACGCAGTATTTT
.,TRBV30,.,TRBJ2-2,CAWSVRLASNTGELFF,TGTGCCTGGAGTGTGAGATTAGCGTCTAACACCGGGGAGCTGTTTTTT
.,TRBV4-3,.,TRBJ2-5,CASSQDTIRETQYF,TGCGCCAGCAGCCAAGATACCATCAGAGAGACCCAGTACTTC
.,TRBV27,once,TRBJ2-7,CASSSFRATKEEQYF,TGTGCCAGCAGCTCCTTCCGGGCGACGAAGGAGGAGCAGTACTTC
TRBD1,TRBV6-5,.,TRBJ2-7,CASSYSPGTDYEQYF,TGTGCCAGCAGTTACTCGCCAGGGACAGACTACGAGCAGTACTTC
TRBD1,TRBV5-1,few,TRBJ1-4,CASSVDGQGTGTNEKLFF,TGCGCCAGCAGCGTGGACGGACAGGGGACGGGAACTAATGAAAAACTGTTTTTT
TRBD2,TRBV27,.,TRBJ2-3,CASRLAGGPDTQYF,TGTGCCAGCAGGCTAGCGGGGGGGCCAGATACGCAGTATTTT
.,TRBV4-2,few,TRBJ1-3,CASTIDSSGNTIYF,TGTGCCAGCACCATAGATAGTTCTGGAAACACCATATATTTT
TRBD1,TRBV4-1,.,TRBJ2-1,CASSQGGGSWNEQFF,TGCGCCAGCAGCCAAGGAGGGGGCAGCTGGAATGAGCAGTTCTTC
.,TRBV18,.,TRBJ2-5,CASSRGASQETQYF,TGTGCCAGCTCCCGGGGAGCTTCCCAAGAGACCCAGTACTTC
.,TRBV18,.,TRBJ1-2,CASSPPSVYGYTF,TGTGCCAGCTCACCACCCTCCGTCTATGGCTACACCTTC
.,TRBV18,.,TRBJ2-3,CASSPVLAHSTDTQYF,TGTGCCAGCTCACCAGTTCTCGCTCATAGCACAGATACGCAGTATTTT
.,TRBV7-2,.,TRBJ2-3,CASSLARTSTTSTDTQYF,TGTGCCAGCAGCTTAGCGCGGACAAGTACAACTAGCACAGATACGCAGTATTTT
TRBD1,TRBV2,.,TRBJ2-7,CASRVRGHSYEQYF,TGTGCCAGCAGAGTCAGGGGGCACTCCTACGAGCAGTACTTC
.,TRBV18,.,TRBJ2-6,CASSPAGPTSGANVLTF,TGTGCCAGCTCACCAGCAGGCCCAACCTCTGGGGCCAACGTCCTGACTTTC
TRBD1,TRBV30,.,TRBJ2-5,CAWGRQGEESQYF,TGTGCCTGGGGCCGACAGGGTGAGGAGTCCCAGTACTTC
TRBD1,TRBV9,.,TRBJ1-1,CASSVGYTGGTEAFF,TGTGCCAGCAGCGTAGGGTATACAGGGGGCACTGAAGCTTTCTTT
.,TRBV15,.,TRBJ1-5,CATSRDSRNQPQHF,TGTGCCACCAGCAGAGACAGCCGCAATCAGCCCCAGCATTTT
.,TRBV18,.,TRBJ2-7,CASSPRYGESYEQYF,TGTGCCAGCTCACCACGCTACGGGGAGTCCTACGAGCAGTACTTC
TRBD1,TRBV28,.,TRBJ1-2,CASSFRSGGGSYGYTF,TGTGCCAGCAGTTTTCGGTCAGGGGGCGGGTCCTATGGCTACACCTTC
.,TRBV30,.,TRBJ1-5,CAWSVSEYQPQHF,TGTGCCTGGAGTGTTTCAGAGTATCAGCCCCAGCATTTT
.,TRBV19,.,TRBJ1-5,CASSITGGDQPQHF,TGTGCCAGTAGTATTACGGGGGGCGATCAGCCCCAGCATTTT
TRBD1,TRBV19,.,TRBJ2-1,CATSSQGQGYNEQFF,TGTGCCACCAGTAGCCAGGGACAGGGCTACAATGAGCAGTTCTTC
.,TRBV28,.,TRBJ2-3,CASSSVVSRANHDTQYF,TGTGCCAGCAGTTCGGTGGTGTCGAGGGCCAATCACGATACGCAGTATTTT
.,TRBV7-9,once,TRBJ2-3,CASSHNTDTQYF,TGTGCCAGCAGTCACAACACAGATACGCAGTATTTT
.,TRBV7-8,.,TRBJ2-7,CASSLARGDTAYEQYF,TGTGCCAGCAGCTTAGCGAGGGGGGACACCGCCTACGAGCAGTACTTC
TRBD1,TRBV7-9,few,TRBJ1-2,CASSPTGSLPGNYGYTF,TGTGCCAGCAGCCCGACAGGGTCCCTCCCGGGGAACTATGGCTACACCTTC
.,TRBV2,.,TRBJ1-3,CASSERQTRSSGNTIYF,TGTGCCAGCAGTGAAAGACAGACCCGAAGTTCTGGAAACACCATATATTTT
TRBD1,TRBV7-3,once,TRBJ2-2,CASSPYGGQGTGELFF,TGTGCCAGCAGCCCATATGGGGGACAGGGCACCGGGGAGCTGTTTTTT
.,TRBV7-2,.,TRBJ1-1,CASSPTGSTEAFF,TGTGCCAGCAGCCCCACCGGGAGCACTGAAGCTTTCTTT
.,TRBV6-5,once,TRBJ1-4,CASSRRYEKLFF,TGTGCCAGCAGTCGACGCTATGAAAAACTGTTTTTT
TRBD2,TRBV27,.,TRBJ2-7,CATGAGMGEQYF,TGTGCCACCGGAGCGGGAATGGGAGAGCAGTACTTC
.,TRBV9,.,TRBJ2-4,CASSVGGSGAWENIQYF,TGTGCCAGCAGCGTTGGGGGTTCGGGGGCTTGGGAAAACATTCAGTACTTC
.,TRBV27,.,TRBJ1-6,CASRRSSYNSPLHF,TGTGCCAGCAGGAGGAGCTCCTATAATTCACCCCTCCACTTT
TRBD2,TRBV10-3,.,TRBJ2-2,CAISGRLAGGTWDTGELFF,TGTGCCATCAGTGGGAGACTAGCGGGAGGTACGTGGGACACCGGGGAGCTGTTTTTT
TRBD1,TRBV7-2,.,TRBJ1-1,CASSPPGQGQNTEAFF,TGTGCCAGCAGCCCACCTGGACAGGGGCAGAACACTGAAGCTTTCTTT
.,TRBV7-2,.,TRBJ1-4,CASSRDVSYEKLFF,TGTGCCAGCAGCCGGGACGTTTCGTATGAAAAACTGTTTTTT
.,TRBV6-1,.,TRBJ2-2,CASFRTANTGELFF,TGTGCCAGCTTCCGGACTGCGAACACCGGGGAGCTGTTTTTT
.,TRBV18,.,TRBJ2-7,CASSQRDGSYEQYF,TGTGCCAGCTCACAACGGGACGGATCCTACGAGCAGTACTTC
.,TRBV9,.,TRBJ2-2,CASSRLAGELFF,TGTGCCAGCAGCCGACTAGCCGGGGAGCTGTTTTTT
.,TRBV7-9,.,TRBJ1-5,CASSQNQPQHF,TGTGCCAGCAGTCAAAATCAGCCCCAGCATTTT
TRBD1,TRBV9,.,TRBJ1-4,CASSVGTGRTNEKLFF,TGTGCCAGCAGCGTCGGGACAGGGCGGACTAATGAAAAACTGTTTTTT
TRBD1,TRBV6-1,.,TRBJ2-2,CASSEQTGENGELFF,TGTGCCAGCAGTGAGCAGACAGGGGAGAACGGGGAGCTGTTTTTT
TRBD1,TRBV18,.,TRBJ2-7,CASSPLAGQGYEQYF,TGTGCCAGCTCACCACTCGCGGGACAGGGCTACGAGCAGTACTTC
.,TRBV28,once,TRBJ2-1,CASSLPQGGHNEQFF,TGTGCCAGCAGTTTACCCCAGGGGGGGCACAATGAGCAGTTCTTC
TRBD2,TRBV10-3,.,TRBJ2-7,CAISEPGLAYEQYF,TGTGCCATCAGTGAGCCTGGACTAGCCTACGAGCAGTACTTC
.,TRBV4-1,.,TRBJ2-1,CASSQDPGQASYNEQFF,TGCGCCAGCAGCCAAGATCCAGGGCAGGCTTCCTACAATGAGCAGTTCTTC